This T cell receptor (beta chain) appears in the sequencing data of a study of CD8 T cells in Susac syndrome. Random hexamers were used to reverse transcribe the RNA input (about 0.45 to 1 ug). TCRdb reprocessed the immunoSEQ multiplex PCR reads with MiXCR, giving one entry per CDR3 protein. The repertoire holds about 100,000 distinct CDR3 sequences, with about 93% as singletons. It was healthy donors who served as the controls, matched for age and sex. Germline CDR1 is MGHRA and CDR2 is YSYEKL. V was cut by 1 base and J by 7 bases, with 10 bases left in between. The CDR3 is made up of 13 amino acids.

This clonotype was sampled from a human donor in good health. Sequenced: CD8+ T cells from PBMCs. The rearrangement uses TRBV4-1 and TRBJ1-2, with D perhaps TRBD1 (6 bases). Written as DNA, the CDR3 is TGCGCCAGCAGCCAAGGAACAGGGACTGGCTACACCTTC. Encoded protein: CASSQGTGTGYTF.